This T cell receptor beta chain was documented in a study of identical twins. General study points: The study found weaker excess twin sharing in beta out-of-frame sequences. The analysis was cross-sectional rather than longitudinal within donors.

TCRdb processed the 5' RACE reads anew with MiXCR; each CDR3 protein has one entry. Of 450,000 or so distinct CDR3 sequences in the sample, more than 13% were seen once. A remark on this clonotype: The antigen is not known.

The germline V gene has CDR1 KGHSH and CDR2 LQKENI. Trimming took off 3 bases at V and 3 bases at J, with 18 bases between the two ends. The CDR3 runs to 16 residues. These records were also assigned to another study, of yellow fever vaccine responses in identical twins.

Material: CD4+ T cells sorted from blood. The chain combines TRBV18 with TRBJ2-7; D is unresolved. The receptor was isolated from a young woman in good health. This CDR3 reads CASSPSSARTHYEQYF. CDR3 DNA sequence: TGTGCCAGCTCACCGTCCTCGGCCAGGACCCACTACGAGCAGTACTTC.